Here is one TCR beta chain with its context. Its antigen remains unidentified. No base quality values were provided; no much bigger clone lies one nucleotide off. TCRbeta CDR3 regions were amplified from genomic DNA by means of the immunoSEQ Assay, a bias-controlled multiplex PCR. As for the authors' bioinformatics: Within the assay, amplification of reference gene primers was used to estimate how many nucleated cells each sample contained. Sequence reads were collapsed and filtered to measure the absolute abundance of every unique TCRbeta CDR3 rearrangement. For each sample, productive Simpson clonality was calculated by taking the square root of Simpson's diversity index across productive rearrangements. What TCRdb holds here is the immuneACCESS table cut down to in-frame rearrangements. Part of the clones is not present; checked against another copy, under half of the missing clones reflect an unresolved V gene, and the others are unexplained. That table gives V, J and clone size, and the DNA gave D and trimming. Counted in this sample were approximately 260,000 clones; 87% of them appeared once. The top ten hold about 6% of the sample.

From cysteine to phenylalanine, the CDR3 is 13 amino acids long. The only DNA kept is the CDR3, 39 bases in frame from the first base. The CDR1 and CDR2 encoded by the germline V gene (reference sequence) are GTSNPN and SVGIG. Participants in the prospective study were enrolled through a virtual design, were aged roughly 18 to 90 years, and lived in about two dozen United States geographic areas. Cohort assignment in the prospective study relied on participant-reported clinical history from a screening survey and a study questionnaire. Mobile phlebotomists in the prospective study collected whole blood, serum and a nasopharyngeal or oropharyngeal swab from every participant. Over a roughly two-month period, participants in the prospective study had the option of providing additional blood draws and questionnaires. Blood samples from the prospective study were shipped frozen or at room temperature prior to DNA extraction.

The sample belongs to a study of blood T cell repertoires in COVID-19 (dated by TCRdb to the early 2020s). Describing the broader study: Samples from collaborators originated in the United States, Italy and Spain and spanned both the acute and convalescent phases of COVID-19. The prospective study material was composed of cDNA or gDNA derived from T cells, B-cell-depleted T cells, or PBMCs. Subjects who had been exposed to COVID-19, were actively infected with it, or had recovered from it provided the deeply sampled blood TCRbeta repertoires that made up the dataset. The repertoires were released in a freely available public database meant as a resource for research on the immune response to SARS-CoV-2. The samples were drawn from two sources: the first 160 participants of the ongoing ImmuneRACE study, and about 1,300 subjects contributed by 6 global collaborators. The sample metadata nearly always contained a de-identified subject ID, COVID-19 status, age in years and sex. Where available, HLA class I and class II types were taken from metadata supplied by the sample provider and were not determined by assay-based typing. Findings and caveats that apply to the study as a whole: The quantity of clinical and demographic metadata differed by source and by participant and was supplied without curation.

This TCR was sampled from a woman younger than 45 with acute COVID-19. This chain is built from TRBV30 and TRBJ2-1; TRBD1 matches 9 bases in the middle. Sequencing was carried out using PBMCs or T cells enriched from blood (not recorded which). The bases read TGTGCACGGTCGGACAGGGGCTACAATGAGCAGTTCTTC. Its protein product is CARSDRGYNEQFF.